Below, 28 T cell receptor beta chains from the same sample are listed, as sequenced in a study of PD-1 blockade in mismatch repair-deficient tumors. Data came from immunoSEQ multiplex PCR; TCRdb stores just in-frame clones and leaves some out. This sample has 100,000 to 150,000 clones, with about nine tenths found just once. Sequences were derived from peripheral blood, sampled approximately 72 weeks after starting pembrolizumab. These receptors were collected from an adult with mismatch repair-deficient cancer.

This chain links TRBV28 with TRBJ2-1, with D perhaps TRBD1 (6 bases). This CDR3 comprises 13 residues. The V gene's germline CDR1 is MDHEN and CDR2 SYDVKM. Trimming stripped 6 bases from V and 6 bases from J, with 12 bases between. CDR3 in amino acids: CASSQGKRNEQFF. CDR3 nucleotides: TGTGCCAGCAGCCAGGGGAAGCGCAATGAGCAGTTCTTC.

The chain couples TRBV7-2 to TRBJ2-7; 7 nucleotides align to TRBD2. Per the germline V gene, CDR1 is SGHTA and CDR2 is FQGNSA. V shed 5 bases, J shed 5 bases, and the junction held 3 bases outside the gene matches. CDR3 length equals 12 residues. For the CDR3, the DNA is TGTGCCAGCAGCCCCGGGACTAACGAGCAGTACTTC. As protein: CASSPGTNEQYF.

The chain carries TRBV5-6 and TRBJ1-2; D possibly corresponds to TRBD1 (6 bases). Germline assignment: CDR1 SGHDT and CDR2 YYEEEE. The CDR3 is 14 residues long. Trimming pared 3 bases from V and 0 bases from J, leaving 9 bases between. The chain's CDR3 is CASSSGQSNYGYTF. Written as DNA, the CDR3 is TGTGCCAGCAGCTCCGGACAGTCTAACTATGGCTACACCTTC.

The chain uses TRBV7-9 and TRBJ2-2; 7 bases fit TRBD1. The CDR3 loop spans 13 amino acids. The J segment lost 6 bases and the V segment lost 6 bases, leaving 4 bases of the junction unmatched. CDR1 and CDR2 (germline): SEHNR, FQNEAQ (reference sequence). This CDR3 is CASRPDRAGELFF. CDR3 DNA sequence: TGTGCCAGCAGACCCGACAGGGCCGGGGAGCTGTTTTTT.

The genes are TRBV2 and TRBJ2-2; D is uncertain. The CDR3 runs to 11 residues. Germline V CDR1 and CDR2: SNHLY, FYNNEI. V lost 4 bases to trimming and J lost 5 bases, with 2 bases between them. CDR3 DNA: TGTGCCAGCAGTGCAACCGGGGAGCTGTTTTTT. Protein product: CASSATGELFF. Full variable domain (remainder filled in from reference TRBV2 and TRBJ2-2): EPEVTQTPSHQVTQMGQEVILRCVPISNHLYFYWYRQILGQKVEFLVSFYNNEISEKSEIFDDQFSVERPDGSNFTLKIRSTKLEDSAMYFCASSATGELFFGEGSRLTVL.

A remark on this clone: The same CDR3 is also encoded by other DNA sequences in this sample. The genes are TRBV5-1 and TRBJ2-1; TRBD2 aligns across 8 bases. V shed 4 bases, J shed 0 bases, and the junction held 3 bases outside the gene matches. This CDR3 is 15 amino acids long. In germline, CDR1 is SGHRS, CDR2 YFSETQ. CDR3 loop: CASSLSGSSYNEQFF. CDR3 nucleotide sequence: TGCGCCAGCAGCCTAAGCGGGAGCTCCTACAATGAGCAGTTCTTC.

This chain links TRBV10-2 with TRBJ2-3; D unclear. Between the trimmed V and J ends, which lost 0 bases and 8 bases, there was a span of 12 bases. This CDR3 has 14 residues. CDR1 and CDR2 from the germline V gene are WSHSY and SAAADI. CDR3 nucleotides: TGCGCCAGCAGTGAGTCTGGTAGTCTGGGTACGCAGTATTTT. Translating gives CASSESGSLGTQYF.

Here the CDR3 reads CASSFSQGNQPQHF. The CDR3 nucleotides read TGTGCCAGCAGTTTCTCCCAGGGGAATCAGCCCCAGCATTTT. The chain carries TRBV27 and TRBJ1-5; a weak D match, TRBD1 (6 bases). CDR3 length: 14 amino acids. Germline V lookup: CDR1 MNHEY, CDR2 SMNVEV (reference sequence). V was trimmed by 3 bases and J by 4 bases, leaving 10 bases between them.

The chain joins TRBV19 to TRBJ2-7; TRBD1 matches 7 bases. The CDR3 covers 14 residues. Germline V gene lookup returns CDR1 LNHDA and CDR2 SQIVND (reference sequence). After removal of 5 bases from V and 4 bases from J, the junction contained 8 bases not matched to a gene. For the CDR3, the DNA is TGTGCCAGTAGTCTTACGGGACAGCCTTACGAGCAGTACTTC. Residues: CASSLTGQPYEQYF. The entire variable domain, with the rest obtained from reference TRBV19 and TRBJ2-7, is as follows: DGGITQSPKYLFRKEGQNVTLSCEQNLNHDAMYWYRQDPGQGLRLIYYSQIVNDFQKGDIAEGYSVSREKKESFPLTVTSAQKNPTAFYLCASSLTGQPYEQYFGPGTRLTVT.

The chain carries TRBV5-1 and TRBJ2-5; D remains unclear. The CDR3 is made up of 16 amino acids. Germline assignment: CDR1 SGHRS and CDR2 YFSETQ. The ends were cut back, 4 bases at V and 5 bases at J, with 21 bases in the middle. CDR3 DNA: TGCGCCAGCAGCCCATCCCTGGCTTGGGGTGCGGAGACCCAGTACTTC. Encoded protein: CASSPSLAWGAETQYF.

The chain has TRBV5-1 and TRBJ2-7, with a possible D match to TRBD2 (5 bases). The germline V gene encodes CDR1 SGHRS and CDR2 YFSETQ. The CDR3 extends over 14 amino acids. Between the trimmed V and J ends, which lost 3 bases and 2 bases, there was a span of 12 bases. The CDR3 sequence is CASSSRTLAYEQYF. CDR3 nucleotides: TGCGCCAGCAGCTCTCGGACTCTTGCCTACGAGCAGTACTTC.

This clone was found a few times. The V gene is TRBV19, the J gene TRBJ1-5; D may be TRBD1 (6 bases). The CDR3 consists of 16 residues. The germline V and J ends were trimmed by 3 bases and 0 bases, with 12 bases remaining between them. Looked up from germline, CDR1 is LNHDA and CDR2 is SQIVND (reference sequence). The CDR3: CASSMGHRSSNQPQHF. The DNA of the CDR3 is TGTGCCAGTAGTATGGGACACAGGTCTAGCAATCAGCCCCAGCATTTT.

The V call is TRBV6-6, the J call TRBJ2-3; D gene uncertain. This CDR3 region has 13 residues. Trimming cost V 2 bases and J 1 base, with 4 bases left between them. From germline, CDR1 is MNHNY and CDR2 SVGAGI (reference sequence). The CDR3 DNA follows: TGTGCCAGCAGTTACCGGGGCACAGATACGCAGTATTTT. Its translation: CASSYRGTDTQYF.

The CDR3 sequence is CASSTLGQGAVEQFF. Here the CDR3 DNA reads TGTGCCAGCAGCACACTGGGACAGGGGGCGGTTGAGCAGTTCTTC. V and J are TRBV7-9 and TRBJ2-1; 12 positions agree with TRBD1. This CDR3 spans 15 amino acids. Looked up from germline, CDR1 is SEHNR and CDR2 is FQNEAQ (reference sequence). Trimming at V came to 5 bases and at J to 9 bases, leaving 8 bases not matched to a gene.

This clone has only a few counts. The chain recombines TRBV5-5 with TRBJ2-7, with 8 positions matching TRBD1. The CDR3 is 14 amino acids. V was pared by 1 base and J by 2 bases, with 2 bases of the junction left unmatched. CDR1 SGHKS and CDR2 YYEKEE come from the germline V gene (reference sequence). The CDR3 here is CASSLQGAPYEQYF. CDR3 nucleotides: TGTGCCAGCAGCTTGCAGGGGGCCCCCTACGAGCAGTACTTC.

The chain carries TRBV7-9 and TRBJ2-7; TRBD2 matches 14 bases. V trimming: 5 bases; J trimming: 3 bases; junction bases outside the gene matches: 3. This CDR3 is 15 amino acids long. Per germline, CDR1 SEHNR and CDR2 FQNEAQ (reference sequence). Here the CDR3 reads CASSPGTSGSYEQYF. CDR3 nucleotides: TGTGCCAGCAGCCCCGGGACTAGCGGGAGCTACGAGCAGTACTTC.

V usage is TRBV13 and J usage is TRBJ2-7, with 9 nucleotides matching TRBD1. This CDR3 is built from 15 residues. Germline CDR1 and CDR2: PRHDT and FYEKMQ (reference sequence). The V and J ends lost 4 bases and 2 bases, in that order; junction bases with no gene match: 6. The DNA for the CDR3 is TGTGCCAGCAGCTCACGGACAGGGGTCGCCTACGAGCAGTACTTC. This sequence encodes CASSSRTGVAYEQYF.

This chain links TRBV7-9 with TRBJ2-7, with D perhaps TRBD1 (6 bases). CDR1 and CDR2 (germline): SEHNR, FQNEAQ (reference sequence). Deletions cut 5 bases from V and 2 bases from J, with 19 bases between. CDR3 length equals 16 residues. This CDR3 reads CASSQTFRAGAYEQYF. Here the CDR3 DNA reads TGTGCCAGCAGCCAGACATTTAGGGCAGGGGCCTACGAGCAGTACTTC.

J is TRBJ2-5 and V is TRBV9; 7 bases are shared with TRBD2. The CDR3 runs 14 residues. The ends lost 4 bases at V and 1 base at J; junction bases unmatched: 4. In germline, CDR1 is SGDLS, CDR2 YYNGEE. In DNA, the CDR3 is TGTGCCAGCAGCCCGGGGGGAGCCCAAGAGACCCAGTACTTC. This codes for CASSPGGAQETQYF. The variable domain in full, completed from reference TRBV9 and TRBJ2-5, reads DSGVTQTPKHLITATGQRVTLRCSPRSGDLSVYWYQQSLDQGLQFLIQYYNGEERAKGNILERFSAQQFPDLHSELNLSSLELGDSALYFCASSPGGAQETQYFGPGTRLLVL.

J is TRBJ1-2 and V is TRBV4-3; D is undetermined. V shed 0 bases and J shed 6 bases, with 8 bases lying between them. CDR1 LGHNA and CDR2 YSLEER come from the germline V gene. The CDR3 contains 13 residues. The CDR3 DNA sequence: TGCGCCAGCAGCCAAGACTCGCAGGATGGCTACACCTTC. It codes for CASSQDSQDGYTF.

The V gene is TRBV19, the J gene TRBJ2-6, with TRBD1 as a possible D gene (6 bases). Trimming cost V 4 bases and J 0 bases, with 7 bases left between them. The CDR3 has 15 residues. Germline assignment: CDR1 LNHDA and CDR2 SQIVND (reference sequence). In DNA form, the CDR3 reads TGTGCCAGTAGTAGACAGGACTCTGGGGCCAACGTCCTGACTTTC. Encoded protein: CASSRQDSGANVLTF.

The sample holds a few counts of this clone. The chain links TRBV30 to TRBJ2-7; TRBD1 agrees at 10 bases. The CDR3 spans 14 residues. CDR1 GTSNPN and CDR2 SVGIG come from the germline V gene (reference sequence). V shed 5 bases, J shed 4 bases, and the junction held 8 bases outside the gene matches. CDR3 sequence (DNA): TGTGCCTGGGTAGATCGGGACAGGGGATACGAGCAGTACTTC. It is translated as CAWVDRDRGYEQYF.

The sample holds a few counts of this clone. This chain uses TRBV11-3 with TRBJ2-7; D not resolved. The CDR3 runs to 12 residues. From germline, CDR1 is SGHNT and CDR2 YENEEA. Trimming stripped 8 bases from V and 1 base from J, with 9 bases between. CDR3 residues: CASRGESYEQYF. CDR3 nucleotide sequence: TGTGCCAGCCGCGGTGAATCCTACGAGCAGTACTTC.

The chain employs TRBV14 and TRBJ2-7; D is possibly TRBD2 (6 bases). Trimming pared 4 bases from V and 3 bases from J, leaving 13 bases between. Germline CDR1 is SGHDN and CDR2 is FVKESK. CDR3 size: 14 residues. CDR3 protein: CASSRGSGFYEQYF. CDR3 nucleotide sequence: TGTGCCAGCAGCCGGGGTAGCGGATTCTACGAGCAGTACTTC.

The chain couples TRBV4-3 to TRBJ2-5; TRBD2 agrees at 7 bases. Germline V CDR1 and CDR2: LGHNA, YSLEER. The V segment lost 1 base and the J segment 4 bases; nucleotides outside the gene matches: 12. The CDR3 spans 17 residues. The CDR3 DNA follows: TGCGCCAGCAGCCAAGCCTGGATGAGGACTAGGGGAGAGACCCAGTACTTC. This gives the protein CASSQAWMRTRGETQYF.

This clone was counted once. The CDR3, as DNA: TGTGCCAGCAGCTTCGGGACTAGCGGGACGCCGATCCTTCGTTACGAGCAGTACTTC. It codes for CASSFGTSGTPILRYEQYF. The genes are TRBV7-9 and TRBJ2-7; TRBD2 matches 13 bases. The V and J ends lost 3 bases and 4 bases, in that order; junction bases with no gene match: 15. From germline, CDR1 is SEHNR and CDR2 FQNEAQ (reference sequence). The CDR3 consists of 19 residues.

The chain joins TRBV9 to TRBJ2-7; TRBD2 is a possible D gene (6 bases). V gave up 3 bases and J gave up 4 bases, with 17 bases separating them. Germline-derived CDR1 and CDR2 are SGDLS and YYNGEE. The length of the CDR3 is 15 residues. The CDR3 nucleotides are TGTGCCAGCAGCGGGGGAGTGTCGGGAGCTTACGAGCAGTACTTC. Translating gives CASSGGVSGAYEQYF. Complete variable domain (other parts from reference TRBV9 and TRBJ2-7): DSGVTQTPKHLITATGQRVTLRCSPRSGDLSVYWYQQSLDQGLQFLIQYYNGEERAKGNILERFSAQQFPDLHSELNLSSLELGDSALYFCASSGGVSGAYEQYFGPGTRLTVT.

The V and J genes are TRBV5-4 and TRBJ2-1, with D perhaps TRBD2 (5 bases). V lost 1 base, J lost 9 bases, and 14 bases lay in between. The CDR3 extends over 14 amino acids. Germline V gene lookup returns CDR1 SGHNT and CDR2 YYREEE (reference sequence). As DNA, the CDR3 is TGTGCCAGCAGCTTGTCTGGGAGAATCCTTGAGCAGTTCTTC. It encodes CASSLSGRILEQFF.